Presented here are 5 T cell receptor beta chains from one specimen sequenced in a study of beta chain features in type 1 diabetes. Sequencing targeted expressed TCRB transcripts, as all isolated RNA had been reverse transcribed. Libraries were prepared by immunoSEQ multiplex PCR; TCRdb keeps only in-frame clonotypes and omits some of them. The sample contains 300,000 to 450,000 clones, over 9% of which appear only once. Their recognized antigens are unknown. Study-wide results and limits: A moderate, significant TCRB CDR3 shortening appeared in type 1 diabetes across four CD4+ subsets.

Source material: central memory CD4+ T cells from blood. The receptors originated from a man aged 25-45 years with type 1 diabetes.

A few counts support this clone. CDR3 loop: CASSPLAGGGDEQFF. The CDR3 nucleotides read TGTGCCAGCAGCCCACTAGCGGGAGGAGGGGATGAGCAGTTCTTC. This chain links TRBV11-3 with TRBJ2-1; 12 bases line up with TRBD2. Trimming took 5 bases from V and 8 from J; bases not matched to a gene: 7. CDR1 and CDR2 from the germline V gene are SGHNT and YENEEA. The CDR3 contains 15 residues. The whole variable domain, remainder taken from reference TRBV11-3 and TRBJ2-1, is EAGVVQSPRYKIIEKKQPVAFWCNPISGHNTLYWYLQNLGQGPELLIRYENEEAVDDSQLPKDRFSAERLKGVDSTLKIQPAELGDSAVYLCASSPLAGGGDEQFFGPGTRLTVL.

CDR3 DNA: TGTGCCAGCAGCTTCGACCAGGGGAGCGGCTACACCTTC. Translating it yields CASSFDQGSGYTF. The chain has TRBV7-2 and TRBJ1-2, with D perhaps TRBD1 (6 bases). The germline V gene encodes CDR1 SGHTA and CDR2 FQGNSA. The CDR3 totals 13 residues. V was cut by 3 bases and J by 8 bases, with 13 bases left in between.

The V gene is TRBV6-5, the J gene TRBJ2-5; unclear D gene. Per germline, CDR1 MNHEY and CDR2 SVGAGI. V was trimmed by 5 bases and J by 5 bases, leaving 15 bases between them. The CDR3 has 14 amino acids. The CDR3 region is CASSENSSPETQYF. The CDR3 DNA sequence: TGTGCCAGCAGTGAAAACTCTAGTCCGGAGACCCAGTACTTC.

This clone has a handful of counts. Other DNA sequences of this sample code for an identical CDR3. The chain uses TRBV7-2 and TRBJ1-4; tentatively, D is TRBD1 (6 bases). The V end was cut by 1 base, the J end by 6 bases, with 6 bases between. In germline, CDR1 is SGHTA, CDR2 FQGNSA. The CDR3 runs to 13 residues. The chain's CDR3 is CASSLDRDEKLFF. DNA for the CDR3: TGTGCCAGCAGCTTAGACAGGGATGAAAAACTGTTTTTT.

This clone has just a few counts. This chain's CDR3 is CASSTGGYTEAFF. The DNA for the CDR3 is TGTGCCAGTTCGACAGGGGGCTACACTGAAGCTTTCTTT. This chain joins TRBV7-9 and TRBJ1-1, with 10 nucleotides matching TRBD1. This CDR3 contains 13 residues. With V trimmed by 9 bases and J by 3 bases, 4 bases remained unmatched. CDR1 is SEHNR, CDR2 FQNEAQ, per germline (reference sequence). Filled out from reference TRBV7-9 and TRBJ1-1, the complete variable domain reads DTGVSQNPRHKITKRGQNVTFRCDPISEHNRLYWYRQTLGQGPEFLTYFQNEAQLEKSRLLSDRFSAERPKGSFSTLEIQRTEQGDSAMYLCASSTGGYTEAFFGQGTRLTVV.